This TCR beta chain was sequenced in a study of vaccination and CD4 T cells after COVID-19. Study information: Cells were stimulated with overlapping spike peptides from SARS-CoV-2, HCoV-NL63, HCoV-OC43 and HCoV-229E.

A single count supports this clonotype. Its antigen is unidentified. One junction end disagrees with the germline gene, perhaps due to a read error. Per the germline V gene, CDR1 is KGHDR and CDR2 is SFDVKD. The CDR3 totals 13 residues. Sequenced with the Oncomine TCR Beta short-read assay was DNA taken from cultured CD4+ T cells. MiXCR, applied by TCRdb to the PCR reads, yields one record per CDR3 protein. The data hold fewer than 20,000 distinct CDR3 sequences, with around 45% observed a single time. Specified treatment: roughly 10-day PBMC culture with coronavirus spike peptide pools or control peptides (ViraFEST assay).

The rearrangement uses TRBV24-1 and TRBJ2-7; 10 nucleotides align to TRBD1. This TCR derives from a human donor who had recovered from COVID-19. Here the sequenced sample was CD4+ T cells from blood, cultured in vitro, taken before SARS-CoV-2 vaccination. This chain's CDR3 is CASSDRGRSEQYF. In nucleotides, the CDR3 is TGTGCCAGCAGTGACAGGGGGCGAAGCGAGCAGTACTTC.